These 6 T cell receptor beta chains were all obtained from the same sample, sequenced in a study of breast tumors, draining lymph nodes, adjacent tissues. Each CDR3 protein gets one entry after TCRdb re-called the multiplex PCR reads with MiXCR. The sample contains over 200,000 distinct CDR3 sequences, about a third of which appear only once. Samples came from axillary lymph nodes draining the breast cancer. Specimen: axillary lymph node tissue. The receptors come from a female donor with breast cancer. Some clones in this sample may be carry-over from other donors' samples.

The chain employs TRBV5-4 and TRBJ1-1; D remains unclear. The CDR3 runs 14 residues. Trimming pared 6 bases from V and 0 bases from J, leaving 12 bases between. In germline, CDR1 is SGHNT, CDR2 YYREEE (reference sequence). The CDR3 DNA is TGTGCCAGCACCGAGTTTAATATGAACACTGAAGCTTTCTTT. Residues: CASTEFNMNTEAFF.

This clonotype was seen repeatedly, ten times or more. The chain carries TRBV20-1 and TRBJ2-7, with 9 bases identical to TRBD2. CDR1 DFQATT and CDR2 SNEGSKA come from the germline V gene (reference sequence). This CDR3 is 13 amino acids long. V trimming: 2 bases; J trimming: 7 bases; junction bases outside the gene matches: 6. The CDR3: CSARLTLAGEQYF. The DNA of the CDR3 is TGCAGTGCTAGATTAACGCTAGCGGGAGAGCAGTACTTC.

Concerning this clonotype itself: A much larger clone lies one base from this, so it may be a read error. This chain connects TRBV19 to TRBJ2-1; the D gene is possibly TRBD2 (6 bases). This CDR3 contains 18 residues. The germline CDR1 and CDR2 sequences are LNHDA and SQIVND (reference sequence). CDR3 region: CASSIVGGGLSTDNEPFF. CDR3 coding DNA: TGTGCCAGTAGTATAGTGGGGGGTGGGCTATCTACTGACAATGAGCCGTTCTTC.

The chain links TRBV24-1 to TRBJ2-2, with TRBD2 matching 9 bases. This CDR3 comprises 14 residues. V was clipped by 11 bases and J by 2 bases; unmatched bases: 5. Germline CDR1 and CDR2: KGHDR and SFDVKD. This chain's CDR3 is CASGRALNTGELFF. CDR3 bases: TGTGCCAGCGGGAGGGCTCTCAACACCGGGGAGCTGTTTTTT.

The chain links TRBV10-2 to TRBJ1-2; D might be TRBD1 (5 bases). The V end lost 0 bases, the J end lost 4 bases, and 12 bases lay between the germline ends. The CDR3 is made up of 15 amino acids. The germline gives CDR1 WSHSY, CDR2 SAAADI. This chain's CDR3 is CASSESGVTIYGYTF. Written as DNA, the CDR3 is TGCGCCAGCAGTGAGTCGGGGGTCACTATCTATGGCTACACCTTC.

The J gene is TRBJ1-6, the V gene TRBV20-1, with 9 bases aligning to TRBD1. Unmatched junction bases numbered 6, after V lost 5 bases and J lost 1 base. Germline V gene lookup returns CDR1 DFQATT and CDR2 SNEGSKA (reference sequence). The CDR3 covers 16 residues. The CDR3 region is CSAQSGTGSYNSPLHF. In DNA, the CDR3 is TGCAGTGCTCAATCCGGGACAGGGTCCTATAATTCACCCCTCCACTTT.